These 8 T cell receptor beta chains were sequenced from one sample in a study of shared clonotypes between healthy human individuals. Profiling relied on immunoSEQ multiplex PCR, and the TCRdb table lists in-frame clones only, not all of them. The sample yields around 450,000 clones, around 79% seen once. The source material was PBMCs. Every receptor here comes from a woman in her forties in good health. Some clones in this sample may be carry-over from other donors' samples.

The genes are TRBV18 and TRBJ1-2; D is perhaps TRBD1 (6 bases). This CDR3 has 13 residues. The V end lost 2 bases, the J end lost 5 bases, and 9 bases lay between the germline ends. Germline loops: CDR1 KGHSH, CDR2 LQKENI. Here the CDR3 reads CASSPGDTYGYTF. The CDR3 DNA sequence: TGTGCCAGCTCACCAGGGGACACTTATGGCTACACCTTC.

The gene calls are TRBV18 and TRBJ1-4, with D perhaps TRBD1 (6 bases). Germline CDR1 is KGHSH and CDR2 is LQKENI. The CDR3 contains 14 residues. V gave up 3 bases and J gave up 4 bases, with 9 bases separating them. CDR3 coding DNA: TGTGCCAGCTCACCCCGGGACAATAATGAAAAACTGTTTTTT. It yields the protein CASSPRDNNEKLFF.

Many counts were recorded for this clone. V and J are TRBV11-2 and TRBJ2-5, with D uncertain. Germline V lookup: CDR1 SGHAT, CDR2 FQNNGV. This CDR3 spans 15 amino acids. The V end lost 4 bases, the J end lost 1 base, and 13 bases lay between the germline ends. CDR3 sequence reads: CASSSSGAPQETQYF. CDR3 nucleotide sequence: TGTGCCAGCAGCTCCTCCGGTGCACCCCAAGAGACCCAGTACTTC.

This clone turned up a few times. The chain has TRBV15 and TRBJ1-2; D ambiguous. Trimming removed 5 bases from V and 0 bases from J, with 16 bases in between. Germline CDR1 reads LNHNV; CDR2 reads YYDKDF (reference sequence). The CDR3 covers 16 residues. CDR3 bases: TGTGCCACCAGCTTTCGCCTCGGATGGGCTAACTATGGCTACACCTTC. Protein: CATSFRLGWANYGYTF.

This rearrangement joins TRBV9 to TRBJ2-7; unclear D gene. CDR3 length: 14 residues. CDR1 and CDR2 (germline): SGDLS, YYNGEE. V shed 0 bases and J shed 2 bases, with 9 bases lying between them. CDR3 residues: CASSVGTGTYEQYF. The CDR3 DNA is TGTGCCAGCAGCGTAGGAACTGGCACCTACGAGCAGTACTTC.

In its sample, this clone was seen a few times. The sample holds other DNA sequences that translate to the same CDR3. The chain uses TRBV28 and TRBJ2-6, with 7 bases aligning to TRBD1. The CDR3 sequence is 19 residues long. Trimming took 7 bases from V and 0 from J; bases not matched to a gene: 15. Germline CDR1 is MDHEN and CDR2 is SYDVKM. CDR3 amino acids: CASTLYPGQSSSGANVLTF. DNA for the CDR3: TGTGCCAGCACCCTTTATCCGGGACAGTCGAGCTCTGGGGCCAACGTCCTGACTTTC.

V gene TRBV19 combines with J gene TRBJ2-3; D possibly corresponds to TRBD1 (5 bases). The V and J ends lost 6 bases and 1 base respectively, with 8 bases between them. The length of the CDR3 is 13 residues. Germline CDR1 is LNHDA and CDR2 is SQIVND (reference sequence). The CDR3 bases are TGTGCCAGTAGCCAAGGGGGCACAGATACGCAGTATTTT. Its protein product is CASSQGGTDTQYF.

The V call is TRBV7-2, the J call TRBJ2-7; a possible D gene is TRBD2 (5 bases). This CDR3 is built from 18 residues. Trimming cost V 0 bases and J 4 bases, with 22 bases left between them. The V gene's germline CDR1 is SGHTA and CDR2 FQGNSA. In DNA, the CDR3 is TGTGCCAGCAGCTTAGCTCAGATGGGGTCTAGCAGCTTATACGAGCAGTACTTC. Its translation is CASSLAQMGSSSLYEQYF.